This T cell receptor beta chain was retrieved from a study of immune evolution from preneoplasia to lung adenocarcinoma. Worth noting for this clone: The antigen is unknown.

Patients had resection in Japan or China between the mid-2010s and the late 2010s. Two lung cancer pathologists independently confirmed each histologic diagnosis. The CDR3 is 15 amino acids. The germline V gene has CDR1 SGHDN and CDR2 FVKESK. Between the trimmed V and J ends, which lost 2 bases and 0 bases, there was a span of 7 bases. Study outcomes and limitations: Later-stage lesions appeared to have more T cells, more diversity, less clonality. Top clone frequencies peaked in normal lung, apparently declining through invasive adenocarcinoma.

Repertoires were generated with immunoSEQ multiplex PCR, while TCRdb's copy carries only in-frame clones and drops some. This sample has 10,000 or so clones; 76% occur once, and the top ten carry 25% to 30%. The sequencing sample was made of FFPE normal lung tissue adjacent to the tumor. The receptor was derived from a person aged 55 to 75 with lung adenocarcinoma. Some clones in this sample may be carry-over from other donors' samples. The V call is TRBV14, the J call TRBJ2-2; D is perhaps TRBD2 (5 bases). The CDR3 loop reads CASSQRTANTGELFF. The CDR3 nucleotides read TGTGCCAGCAGCCAACGGACTGCGAACACCGGGGAGCTGTTTTTT.